A selection of T cell receptor beta chains follows, all from one sample in a study of shared clonotypes between healthy human individuals. Only in-frame clones appear in the TCRdb table, and some are missing; sequencing was by immunoSEQ multiplex PCR. The sample lists about 1,900,000 clones, about 94% occurring once. The sequenced material came from naive CD8+ T cells sorted from blood. All receptors come from a man aged 18 to 35 in good health. Both conserved end residues are part of each CDR3. D genes are given only for firm matches. Size values are once, few and many counts, or a class for expanded clones, and some rows have none.

D gene: TRBD1; J gene: TRBJ2-5; V gene: TRBV5-1; clone size: -; CDR3 protein: CASSLAGQGRWETQYF; CDR3 DNA: TGCGCCAGCAGCTTGGCCGGACAGGGAAGGTGGGAGACCCAGTACTTC
D gene: -; J gene: TRBJ2-2; V gene: TRBV7-9; clone size: -; CDR3 protein: CASRAGQPNTGELFF; CDR3 DNA: TGTGCCAGCAGAGCGGGACAGCCGAACACCGGGGAGCTGTTTTTT
D gene: -; J gene: TRBJ1-2; V gene: TRBV6-5; clone size: once; CDR3 protein: CASSILPDYGYTF; CDR3 DNA: TGTGCCAGCAGCATCTTACCAGACTATGGCTACACCTTC
D gene: -; J gene: TRBJ2-7; V gene: TRBV11-2; clone size: -; CDR3 protein: CASSLGSVEQYF; CDR3 DNA: TGTGCCAGCAGCTTAGGAAGTGTCGAGCAGTACTTC
D gene: -; J gene: TRBJ1-6; V gene: TRBV2; clone size: -; CDR3 protein: CASSGLDGYNSPLHF; CDR3 DNA: TGTGCCAGCAGTGGTCTGGACGGGTATAATTCACCCCTCCACTTT
D gene: -; J gene: TRBJ1-3; V gene: TRBV4-1; clone size: -; CDR3 protein: CASRPGGNSGNTIYF; CDR3 DNA: TGCGCCAGCAGGCCTGGGGGGAACTCTGGAAACACCATATATTTT
D gene: -; J gene: TRBJ2-7; V gene: TRBV29-1; clone size: -; CDR3 protein: CSVTGPGYEQYF; CDR3 DNA: TGCAGCGTCACCGGGCCAGGCTACGAGCAGTACTTC
D gene: -; J gene: TRBJ2-1; V gene: TRBV11-3; clone size: -; CDR3 protein: CASSLGVNEQFF; CDR3 DNA: TGTGCCAGCAGCTTAGGGGTAAATGAGCAGTTCTTC
D gene: -; J gene: TRBJ1-2; V gene: TRBV6-5; clone size: -; CDR3 protein: CASSYLPAPSHYGYTF; CDR3 DNA: TGTGCCAGCAGTTACCTACCAGCCCCCTCCCACTATGGCTACACCTTC
D gene: -; J gene: TRBJ1-5; V gene: TRBV4-3; clone size: -; CDR3 protein: CASSQDLGQGLNQPQHF; CDR3 DNA: TGCGCCAGCAGCCAAGATTTGGGGCAGGGACTCAATCAGCCCCAGCATTTT
D gene: -; J gene: TRBJ2-1; V gene: TRBV11-2; clone size: -; CDR3 protein: CASSSQDWLESYNEQFF; CDR3 DNA: TGTGCCAGCAGCTCCCAGGATTGGTTGGAGTCCTACAATGAGCAGTTCTTC
D gene: -; J gene: TRBJ1-2; V gene: TRBV7-6; clone size: once; CDR3 protein: CASTSLGSNYGYTF; CDR3 DNA: TGTGCCAGCACCTCCTTAGGCAGTAACTATGGCTACACCTTC
D gene: TRBD2; J gene: TRBJ2-3; V gene: TRBV27; clone size: -; CDR3 protein: CASSFGLAWGDTQYF; CDR3 DNA: TGTGCCAGCAGTTTTGGACTAGCCTGGGGGGATACGCAGTATTTT
D gene: -; J gene: TRBJ2-7; V gene: TRBV20-1; clone size: -; CDR3 protein: CSARDVYEQYF; CDR3 DNA: TGCAGTGCTAGGGACGTCTACGAGCAGTACTTC
D gene: -; J gene: TRBJ2-7; V gene: TRBV5-4; clone size: -; CDR3 protein: CASSFDSAYEQYF; CDR3 DNA: TGTGCCAGCAGCTTTGATAGCGCCTACGAGCAGTACTTC
D gene: -; J gene: TRBJ2-7; V gene: TRBV7-9; clone size: few; CDR3 protein: CASSLAIAVIYEQYF; CDR3 DNA: TGTGCCAGCAGCTTAGCCATAGCGGTAATTTACGAGCAGTACTTC
D gene: -; J gene: TRBJ2-5; V gene: TRBV7-9; clone size: -; CDR3 protein: CASTRGQETQYF; CDR3 DNA: TGTGCCAGCACCAGGGGCCAAGAGACCCAGTACTTC
D gene: TRBD1; J gene: TRBJ1-2; V gene: TRBV10-3; clone size: -; CDR3 protein: CAISLTSGGQGVYGYTF; CDR3 DNA: TGTGCCATCAGCTTAACCTCCGGGGGACAGGGGGTCTATGGCTACACCTTC
D gene: TRBD1; J gene: TRBJ2-7; V gene: TRBV27; clone size: -; CDR3 protein: CASRLTGGSYEQYF; CDR3 DNA: TGTGCCAGCAGACTAACAGGGGGGTCCTACGAGCAGTACTTC
D gene: -; J gene: TRBJ1-2; V gene: TRBV5-1; clone size: -; CDR3 protein: CASSVDSFSANYGYTF; CDR3 DNA: TGCGCCAGCAGCGTTGACAGCTTCTCCGCTAACTATGGCTACACCTTC
D gene: -; J gene: TRBJ2-2; V gene: TRBV19; clone size: -; CDR3 protein: CASSTLGGGELFF; CDR3 DNA: TGTGCCAGTAGTACTCTCGGTGGCGGGGAGCTGTTTTTT
D gene: -; J gene: TRBJ2-1; V gene: TRBV7-2; clone size: -; CDR3 protein: CASSRAPYNEQFF; CDR3 DNA: TGTGCCAGCAGCCGGGCACCATACAATGAGCAGTTCTTC
D gene: -; J gene: TRBJ2-5; V gene: TRBV7-9; clone size: -; CDR3 protein: CASSYRLDIVETQYF; CDR3 DNA: TGTGCCAGCAGCTACAGACTGGATATCGTGGAGACCCAGTACTTC
D gene: -; J gene: TRBJ2-1; V gene: TRBV4-1; clone size: -; CDR3 protein: CASSPEGLSAYNEQFF; CDR3 DNA: TGCGCCAGCAGCCCCGAAGGGCTATCCGCCTACAATGAGCAGTTCTTC
D gene: TRBD2; J gene: TRBJ2-2; V gene: TRBV13; clone size: -; CDR3 protein: CASSPSAGGNTGELFF; CDR3 DNA: TGTGCCAGCAGCCCTTCGGCGGGGGGGAACACCGGGGAGCTGTTTTTT
D gene: -; J gene: TRBJ1-5; V gene: TRBV27; clone size: -; CDR3 protein: CASSYQGGYSNQPQHF; CDR3 DNA: TGTGCCAGCAGTTATCAGGGAGGATATAGCAATCAGCCCCAGCATTTT
D gene: TRBD2; J gene: TRBJ2-7; V gene: TRBV2; clone size: -; CDR3 protein: CASSVSGTSGSEQYF; CDR3 DNA: TGTGCCAGCAGTGTATCGGGGACTAGCGGGAGCGAGCAGTACTTC
D gene: -; J gene: TRBJ2-7; V gene: TRBV30; clone size: -; CDR3 protein: CAWSPDSFEQYF; CDR3 DNA: TGTGCCTGGAGCCCGGACAGCTTCGAGCAGTACTTC
D gene: -; J gene: TRBJ1-2; V gene: TRBV6-1; clone size: once; CDR3 protein: CASSEVTPTGYGYTF; CDR3 DNA: TGTGCCAGCAGTGAAGTCACACCAACGGGCTATGGCTACACCTTC
D gene: TRBD1; J gene: TRBJ2-7; V gene: TRBV5-6; clone size: -; CDR3 protein: CASSQHPGTDSYEQYF; CDR3 DNA: TGTGCCAGCAGCCAACACCCCGGGACAGACTCCTACGAGCAGTACTTC
D gene: -; J gene: TRBJ2-4; V gene: TRBV27; clone size: -; CDR3 protein: CASSLVPTPAKNIQYF; CDR3 DNA: TGTGCCAGCAGTCTCGTCCCAACTCCAGCCAAAAACATTCAGTACTTC
D gene: -; J gene: TRBJ2-3; V gene: TRBV5-4; clone size: -; CDR3 protein: CASSLVGGGLTDTQYF; CDR3 DNA: TGTGCCAGCAGCTTGGTGGGCGGGGGCCTCACAGATACGCAGTATTTT
D gene: -; J gene: TRBJ2-6; V gene: TRBV28; clone size: -; CDR3 protein: CASTRLISGANVLTF; CDR3 DNA: TGTGCCAGCACCCGACTTATCTCTGGGGCCAACGTCCTGACTTTC
D gene: TRBD1; J gene: TRBJ2-7; V gene: TRBV5-4; clone size: -; CDR3 protein: CASSLGQGAYEQYF; CDR3 DNA: TGTGCCAGCAGCTTGGGACAGGGGGCCTACGAGCAGTACTTC
D gene: TRBD1; J gene: TRBJ2-1; V gene: TRBV27; clone size: -; CDR3 protein: CASSLSPGTGFNEQFF; CDR3 DNA: TGTGCCAGCAGTCTATCTCCCGGGACAGGATTCAATGAGCAGTTCTTC
D gene: TRBD1; J gene: TRBJ1-4; V gene: TRBV5-6; clone size: -; CDR3 protein: CASSVTPQGGLFF; CDR3 DNA: TGTGCCAGCAGCGTGACACCCCAGGGGGGACTGTTTTTT
D gene: -; J gene: TRBJ2-6; V gene: TRBV2; clone size: -; CDR3 protein: CASSTHRDSGANVLTF; CDR3 DNA: TGTGCCAGCAGCACCCACCGGGACTCTGGGGCCAACGTCCTGACTTTC
D gene: TRBD2; J gene: TRBJ2-7; V gene: TRBV4-3; clone size: once; CDR3 protein: CASSQDSRLAGGYEQYF; CDR3 DNA: TGCGCCAGCAGCCAAGATTCCCGGCTAGCGGGAGGGTACGAGCAGTACTTC
D gene: TRBD1; J gene: TRBJ2-7; V gene: TRBV2; clone size: -; CDR3 protein: CATKEAGGVSSYEQYF; CDR3 DNA: TGTGCCACCAAGGAGGCAGGGGGCGTTAGCTCCTACGAGCAGTACTTC
D gene: -; J gene: TRBJ1-5; V gene: TRBV19; clone size: -; CDR3 protein: CASNPASNQPQHF; CDR3 DNA: TGTGCCAGTAACCCCGCTAGCAATCAGCCCCAGCATTTT
D gene: -; J gene: TRBJ1-4; V gene: TRBV6-1; clone size: -; CDR3 protein: CASLTATNEKLFF; CDR3 DNA: TGTGCCAGCCTCACGGCAACTAATGAAAAACTGTTTTTT
D gene: -; J gene: TRBJ1-1; V gene: TRBV6-1; clone size: -; CDR3 protein: CASSAIDGGTLGTEAFF; CDR3 DNA: TGTGCCAGCAGTGCTATAGATGGGGGGACCCTCGGTACTGAAGCTTTCTTT
D gene: -; J gene: TRBJ2-1; V gene: TRBV7-9; clone size: -; CDR3 protein: CASSSPSGGAYSYNEQFF; CDR3 DNA: TGTGCCAGCAGCTCGCCTTCTGGAGGGGCCTACTCCTACAATGAGCAGTTCTTC
D gene: -; J gene: TRBJ2-1; V gene: TRBV29-1; clone size: once; CDR3 protein: CSVRAPTYNEQFF; CDR3 DNA: TGCAGCGTCCGGGCCCCCACCTACAATGAGCAGTTCTTC
D gene: -; J gene: TRBJ1-6; V gene: TRBV4-1; clone size: -; CDR3 protein: CASSQDPVGHSPLHF; CDR3 DNA: TGCGCCAGCAGCCAAGATCCAGTAGGGCATTCACCCCTCCACTTT
D gene: TRBD2; J gene: TRBJ2-3; V gene: TRBV13; clone size: -; CDR3 protein: CASSSLSGGAPDTQYF; CDR3 DNA: TGTGCCAGCAGCTCCCTTAGCGGGGGGGCCCCAGATACGCAGTATTTT
D gene: -; J gene: TRBJ2-2; V gene: TRBV5-6; clone size: -; CDR3 protein: CASSSRGGTGELFF; CDR3 DNA: TGTGCCAGCAGCTCCAGGGGAGGCACCGGGGAGCTGTTTTTT
D gene: TRBD2; J gene: TRBJ2-7; V gene: TRBV2; clone size: -; CDR3 protein: CASSEPGDSGAPSYEQYF; CDR3 DNA: TGTGCCAGCAGTGAACCTGGAGATAGCGGGGCCCCATCCTACGAGCAGTACTTC
D gene: TRBD1; J gene: TRBJ2-7; V gene: TRBV7-2; clone size: -; CDR3 protein: CASSLVDRWDRTYEQYF; CDR3 DNA: TGTGCCAGCAGCTTAGTGGATAGATGGGACAGAACCTACGAGCAGTACTTC
D gene: -; J gene: TRBJ2-1; V gene: TRBV28; clone size: -; CDR3 protein: CASSLRQGHEQFF; CDR3 DNA: TGTGCCAGCAGTTTAAGGCAGGGCCATGAGCAGTTCTTC
D gene: -; J gene: TRBJ2-5; V gene: TRBV6-5; clone size: -; CDR3 protein: CASIPVGGETQYF; CDR3 DNA: TGTGCCAGCATTCCGGTTGGGGGGGAGACCCAGTACTTC
D gene: TRBD2; J gene: TRBJ2-3; V gene: TRBV28; clone size: -; CDR3 protein: CASSLAGFSTDTQYF; CDR3 DNA: TGTGCCAGCAGTCTAGCGGGGTTTAGCACAGATACGCAGTATTTT
D gene: -; J gene: TRBJ2-3; V gene: TRBV4-1; clone size: -; CDR3 protein: CASSQEGPQIADTQYF; CDR3 DNA: TGCGCCAGCAGCCAAGAGGGGCCTCAAATCGCAGATACGCAGTATTTT
D gene: -; J gene: TRBJ2-7; V gene: TRBV6-5; clone size: once; CDR3 protein: CASSYLDNYEQYF; CDR3 DNA: TGTGCCAGCAGTTACCTGGACAACTACGAGCAGTACTTC